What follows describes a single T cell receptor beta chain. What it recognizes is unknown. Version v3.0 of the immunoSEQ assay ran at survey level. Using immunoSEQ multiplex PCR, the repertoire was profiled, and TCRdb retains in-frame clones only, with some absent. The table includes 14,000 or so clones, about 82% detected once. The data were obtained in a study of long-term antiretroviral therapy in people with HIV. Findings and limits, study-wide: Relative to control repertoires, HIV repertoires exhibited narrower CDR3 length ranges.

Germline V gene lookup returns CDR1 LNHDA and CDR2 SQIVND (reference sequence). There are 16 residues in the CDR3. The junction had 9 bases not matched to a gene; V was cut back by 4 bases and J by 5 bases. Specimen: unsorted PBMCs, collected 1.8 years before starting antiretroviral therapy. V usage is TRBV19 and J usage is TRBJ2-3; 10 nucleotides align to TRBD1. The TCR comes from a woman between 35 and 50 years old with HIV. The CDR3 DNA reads TGTGCCAGTAGTACTCCCCCGGACAGGGGGAGAGATACGCAGTATTTT. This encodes CASSTPPDRGRDTQYF.